The 10 T cell receptor beta chains listed next were all sequenced from one sample in a study of blood T cell repertoires in COVID-19. Generated by immunoSEQ multiplex PCR, the TCRdb table keeps only in-frame clones and is missing some. Among around 250,000 clones listed, just under 85% were seen once. The specimen was peripheral blood. The receptors were gathered from a woman older than 75 with acute or convalescent COVID-19.

The chain has TRBV5-1 and TRBJ2-3; 9 bases agree with TRBD2. CDR1 and CDR2 from the germline V gene are SGHRS and YFSETQ. The CDR3 extends over 15 amino acids. V shed 3 bases, J shed 1 base, and the junction held 3 bases outside the gene matches. CDR3: CASSWTSAGTDTQYF. The CDR3 region has the DNA TGCGCCAGCAGCTGGACTAGCGCCGGCACAGATACGCAGTATTTT.

The CDR3 loop reads CASNRRGDEQFF. The CDR3 DNA sequence: TGTGCCAGCAACCGCAGGGGGGATGAGCAGTTCTTC. The V call is TRBV7-8, the J call TRBJ2-1, with a weak D call TRBD1 (7 bases). The CDR3 runs to 12 residues. Trimming left V 7 bases short and J 8 bases short, with 12 bases between. CDR1 and CDR2 from the germline V gene are SGHVS and FQNEAQ.

The chain uses TRBV18 and TRBJ1-2; tentative D call: TRBD1 (5 bases). This CDR3 comprises 12 residues. CDR1 is KGHSH and CDR2 is LQKENI in the germline V gene. The germline V and J ends were trimmed by 3 bases and 8 bases, with 10 bases remaining between them. This chain's CDR3 is CASSPWGGGYTF. The CDR3 coding sequence is TGTGCCAGCTCACCCTGGGGCGGAGGCTACACCTTC.

V usage is TRBV5-1 and J usage is TRBJ2-3; 9 bases line up with TRBD1. There are 15 residues in the CDR3. V was clipped by 4 bases and J by 5 bases; unmatched bases: 8. Germline V gene data show CDR1 as SGHRS and CDR2 as YFSETQ. CDR3 sequence reads: CASSVTGGDVDTQYF. The CDR3 DNA sequence: TGCGCCAGCAGCGTAACAGGGGGCGACGTAGATACGCAGTATTTT.

This clone was picked up many times. The V gene is TRBV4-1, the J gene TRBJ2-7; 8 bases align to TRBD1. Germline assignment: CDR1 MGHRA and CDR2 YSYEKL. V lost 0 bases, J lost 2 bases, and 15 bases stayed unmatched. The CDR3 is made up of 19 amino acids. CDR3 DNA: TGCGCCAGCAGCCAAGATCCCCTATTAGGACAGGGAGGCACCTACGAGCAGTACTTC. Amino acid sequence: CASSQDPLLGQGGTYEQYF.

The chain is built from TRBV11-3 and TRBJ1-1; D is unclear. This CDR3 is 14 amino acids long. CDR1 and CDR2 from the germline V gene are SGHNT and YENEEA. V lost 1 base and J 1 base, leaving 7 bases between the germline ends. CDR3 protein: CASSLAPGNTEAFF. DNA for the CDR3: TGTGCCAGCAGCTTAGCTCCGGGGAACACTGAAGCTTTCTTT.

The chain links TRBV24-1 to TRBJ2-3; TRBD1 aligns across 8 bases. The length of the CDR3 is 15 residues. Germline assignment: CDR1 KGHDR and CDR2 SFDVKD. Losses at the gene ends were 6 bases for V and 1 base for J; bases not matched to a gene: 5. CDR3 bases: TGTGCCACCAGTCCCAGGGGGCTCGGCACAGATACGCAGTATTTT. Translating it yields CATSPRGLGTDTQYF.

This clone was seen more than once but under ten times. The rearrangement uses TRBV13 and TRBJ2-7; the D gene is possibly TRBD2 (5 bases). The CDR3 has 16 amino acids. Trimming left V 2 bases short and J 0 bases short, with 14 bases between. From germline, CDR1 is PRHDT and CDR2 FYEKMQ (reference sequence). CDR3 protein: CASSLFAGLNSYEQYF. In nucleotides, the CDR3 is TGTGCCAGCAGCTTATTTGCGGGTTTAAACTCCTACGAGCAGTACTTC.

A single count supports this clone. The CDR3, as DNA: TGTGCCAGCTCACCAGGGGCGGGGGCGCTGACAGATACGCAGTATTTT. Its translation is CASSPGAGALTDTQYF. This chain connects TRBV18 to TRBJ2-3, with a weak D call TRBD2 (7 bases). V was trimmed by 2 bases and J by 3 bases, leaving 15 bases between them. The CDR3 is 16 amino acids. Germline CDR1 is KGHSH and CDR2 is LQKENI.

The chain has TRBV15 and TRBJ2-7; the D gene is possibly TRBD1 (6 bases). The CDR3 totals 14 residues. Between the trimmed V and J ends, which lost 8 bases and 2 bases, there was a span of 16 bases. Germline values: CDR1 LNHNV, CDR2 YYDKDF (reference sequence). The CDR3 DNA sequence: TGTGCCACCTCCCGGCAGGGGAGAACCTACGAGCAGTACTTC. It codes for CATSRQGRTYEQYF.